Listed here are 17 T cell receptor beta chains from one sample, sequenced in a study of metastatic and nonmetastatic thyroid tumors. Thyroid surgery had not been preceded by any treatment in any patient. TCRdb re-called clones via MiXCR from the PCR reads. Of 25,000 to 35,000 clones detected, 25% to 35% appear once; the ten largest clones hold 30%. Sequenced material: blood. Every receptor here comes from a female donor with papillary thyroid cancer or a benign thyroid nodule (not recorded which). Some clones in this sample may be carry-over from other donors' samples.

This clone was recorded at least ten times. This chain uses TRBV7-3 with TRBJ2-5; D remains ambiguous. V lost 3 bases and J 1 base, leaving 6 bases between the germline ends. The germline gives CDR1 SGHTA, CDR2 FQGTGA. CDR3 size: 13 residues. CDR3 loop: CASSLSTQETQYF. In nucleotides, the CDR3 is TGTGCCAGCAGCTTGAGTACCCAAGAGACCCAGTACTTC.

This chain connects TRBV6-2 or TRBV6-3 to TRBJ1-1, with TRBD1 as a possible D gene (6 bases). Germline V gene lookup returns CDR1 MNHEY and CDR2 SVGEGT. This CDR3 is built from 13 residues. V lost 7 bases to trimming and J lost 5 bases, with 14 bases between them. CDR3 sequence: CASMWGLGTEAFF. The CDR3, as DNA: TGTGCCAGCATGTGGGGGCTGGGGACTGAAGCTTTCTTT.

A few counts support this clone. V and J are TRBV6-1 and TRBJ1-2; TRBD1 matches 8 bases. The CDR3 totals 15 residues. V lost 3 bases and J lost 2; bases outside the gene matches: 5. The germline gives CDR1 MNHNS, CDR2 SASEGT. The CDR3 is CASSEGGQENYGYTF. Here the CDR3 DNA reads TGTGCCAGCAGTGAGGGGGGACAGGAGAACTATGGCTACACCTTC.

CDR3 protein: CASSLQGVNTGELFF. The CDR3 DNA is TGTGCCAGCAGTTTACAGGGTGTGAACACCGGGGAGCTGTTTTTT. V gene TRBV6-4 combines with J gene TRBJ2-2; D may be TRBD1 (6 bases). With 5 bases removed from V and 1 base from J, the gap between germline ends came to 11 bases. Looked up from germline, CDR1 is MRHNA and CDR2 is SNTAGT. The CDR3 is made up of 15 amino acids.

Comment on this clone: This sequence may be a read error, since a much larger clone differs from it by one base. The chain uses TRBV30 and TRBJ2-4; no definite D call. From germline, CDR1 is GTSNPN and CDR2 SVGIG (reference sequence). The CDR3 contains 14 residues. DNA for the CDR3: TGTGCCCGGAGTAAGTTGGAGAAAAGGGACATTCAGTACTTC. It encodes CARSKLEKRDIQYF.

V and J are TRBV11-2 and TRBJ2-1; D possibly matches TRBD1 or TRBD2 (5 bases each). Trimming stripped 5 bases from V and 1 base from J, with 15 bases between. Germline V gene lookup returns CDR1 SGHAT and CDR2 FQNNGV. The CDR3 sequence is 16 residues long. CDR3 region: CASSPRGRGSYNEQFF. The CDR3 DNA reads as TGTGCCAGCAGCCCAAGGGGTCGGGGATCCTACAATGAGCAGTTCTTC.

This chain joins TRBV6-2 or TRBV6-3 and TRBJ2-1, with a weak D call TRBD2 (6 bases). The germline V and J ends were trimmed by 8 bases and 6 bases, with 11 bases remaining between them. The CDR3 is 12 amino acids. Germline CDR1 and CDR2: MNHEY and SVGEGT. In DNA form, the CDR3 reads TGTGCCAGCCGTTCCGGGAGCAATGAGCAGTTCTTC. This codes for CASRSGSNEQFF.

In DNA, the CDR3 is TGTGCCAGCAGGGGAGGGGGCGAGGGGAGCTCCTATAATTCACCCCTCCACTTT. Translated: CASRGGGEGSSYNSPLHF. This chain uses TRBV6-5 with TRBJ1-6; 7 bases line up with TRBD1. CDR3 length: 18 amino acids. Germline CDR1 reads MNHEY; CDR2 reads SVGAGI. After removal of 6 bases from V and 0 bases from J, the junction contained 11 bases not matched to a gene.

By frequency in the sample, this clone is medium-sized. This sequence joins TRBV28 and TRBJ1-2, with D perhaps TRBD1 (5 bases). Germline loops: CDR1 MDHEN, CDR2 SYDVKM. CDR3 length equals 12 residues. The germline V and J ends were trimmed by 3 bases and 8 bases, with 10 bases remaining between them. In nucleotides, the CDR3 is TGTGCCAGCAGTTTGGGGACGGTAGGCTACACCTTC. It translates to CASSLGTVGYTF.

This clone rates as medium-sized. The gene calls are TRBV2 and TRBJ2-1, with 9 bases that match TRBD1. The V segment lost 4 bases and the J segment 10 bases; nucleotides outside the gene matches: 8. This CDR3 comprises 14 residues. Germline values: CDR1 SNHLY, CDR2 FYNNEI. CDR3 sequence reads: CASSAMVTGGEQFF. CDR3 bases: TGTGCCAGCAGTGCCATGGTGACAGGGGGGGAGCAGTTCTTC.

This clone was seen ten or more times. The chain links TRBV28 to TRBJ1-1, with D maybe TRBD1 (6 bases). Trimming stripped 7 bases from V and 0 bases from J, with 12 bases between. This CDR3 has 14 residues. CDR1 and CDR2 (germline): MDHEN, SYDVKM. Here the CDR3 DNA reads TGTGCCAGCACGGGAGGGGGTTTGAACACTGAAGCTTTCTTT. Its protein is CASTGGGLNTEAFF.

The chain links TRBV28 to TRBJ1-2; TRBD1 matches at 7 bases. Germline V CDR1 and CDR2: MDHEN, SYDVKM. V lost 2 bases, J lost 2 bases, and 11 bases stayed unmatched. CDR3 length: 17 amino acids. CDR3 in amino acids: CASSLGRTGQINYGYTF. The CDR3 DNA follows: TGTGCCAGCAGTTTAGGACGGACAGGCCAGATAAACTATGGCTACACCTTC.

This clone was counted only a few times. The gene calls are TRBV15 and TRBJ2-7; TRBD2 matches 8 bases. There are 15 residues in the CDR3. Unmatched junction bases numbered 7, after V lost 0 bases and J lost 6 bases. Germline CDR1 is LNHNV and CDR2 is YYDKDF (reference sequence). The CDR3 loop reads CATSRDLAGGAEQYF. The CDR3 DNA is TGTGCCACCAGCAGAGATCTGGCGGGAGGTGCCGAGCAGTACTTC.

This clone was observed many times. This rearrangement joins TRBV20-1 to TRBJ2-1; TRBD2 matches 8 bases. Looked up from germline, CDR1 is DFQATT and CDR2 is SNEGSKA (reference sequence). The CDR3 runs 16 residues. With 1 base clipped from V and 3 bases from J, the junction kept 8 bases outside the gene matches. CDR3: CSARGGGAGVYNEQFF. CDR3 nucleotides: TGCAGTGCTAGAGGGGGTGGAGCGGGAGTCTACAATGAGCAGTTCTTC.

The chain links TRBV28 to TRBJ1-3; D is ambiguous. The V end lost 7 bases, the J end lost 3 bases, and 4 bases lay between the germline ends. The germline gives CDR1 MDHEN, CDR2 SYDVKM. This CDR3 has 11 amino acids. CDR3 region: CASTDGNTIYF. The CDR3 DNA is TGTGCCAGCACAGATGGAAACACCATATATTTT.

This chain links TRBV6-2 or TRBV6-3 with TRBJ2-7; a weak D match, TRBD2 (5 bases). The ends were cut back, 2 bases at V and 6 bases at J, with 11 bases in the middle. CDR3 size: 13 residues. Germline V gives CDR1 MNHEY, CDR2 SVGEGT. In nucleotides, the CDR3 is TGTGCCAGCAGTTACGGGCTAGCTAGCGAGCAGTACTTC. It codes for CASSYGLASEQYF.

The chain couples TRBV7-2 to TRBJ2-1, with a possible D match to TRBD2 (6 bases). The V gene's germline CDR1 is SGHTA and CDR2 FQGNSA. The CDR3 has 16 residues. V shed 0 bases and J shed 6 bases, with 15 bases lying between them. CDR3 nucleotide sequence: TGTGCCAGCAGCTTAGCCGCGGGACTCTATTCCAATGAGCAGTTCTTC. It encodes CASSLAAGLYSNEQFF.